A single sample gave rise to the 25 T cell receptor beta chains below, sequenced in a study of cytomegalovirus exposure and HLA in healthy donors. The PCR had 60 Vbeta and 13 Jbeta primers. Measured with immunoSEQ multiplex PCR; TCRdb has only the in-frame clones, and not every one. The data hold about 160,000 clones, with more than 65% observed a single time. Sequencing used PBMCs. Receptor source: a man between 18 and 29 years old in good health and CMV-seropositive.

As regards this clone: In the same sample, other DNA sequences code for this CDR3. In nucleotides, the CDR3 is TGCGCCAGCAGCTTAAGCGGGAGGGCCGAGGAGCAGTACGTC. Translating it yields CASSLSGRAEEQYV. The V call is TRBV5-1, the J call TRBJ2-7; 10 bases map to TRBD2. In germline, CDR1 is SGHRS, CDR2 YFSETQ. This CDR3 is 14 amino acids long. Trimming removed 2 bases from V and 7 bases from J; junction bases left unmatched: 6.

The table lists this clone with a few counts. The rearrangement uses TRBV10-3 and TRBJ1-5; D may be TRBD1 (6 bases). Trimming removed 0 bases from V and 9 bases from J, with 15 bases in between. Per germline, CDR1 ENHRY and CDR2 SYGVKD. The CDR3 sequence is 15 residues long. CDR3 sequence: CAISESAQGSSPQHF. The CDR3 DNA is TGTGCCATCAGTGAGTCCGCCCAGGGGTCATCGCCCCAGCATTTT.

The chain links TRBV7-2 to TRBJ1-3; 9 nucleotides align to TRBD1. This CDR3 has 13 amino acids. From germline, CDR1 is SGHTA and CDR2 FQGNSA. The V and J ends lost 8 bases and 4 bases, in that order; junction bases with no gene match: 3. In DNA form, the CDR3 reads TGTGCCAGCTCCACAGGGGGCGGAAACACCATATATTTT. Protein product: CASSTGGGNTIYF.

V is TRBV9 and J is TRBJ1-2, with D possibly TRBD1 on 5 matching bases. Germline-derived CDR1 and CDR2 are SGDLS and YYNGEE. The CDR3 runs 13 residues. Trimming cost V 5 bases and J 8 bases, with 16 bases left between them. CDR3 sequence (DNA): TGTGCCAGCAGTCCGGCTGGGGCTGTGGGCTACACCTTC. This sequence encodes CASSPAGAVGYTF. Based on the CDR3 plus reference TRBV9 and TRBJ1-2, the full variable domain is DSGVTQTPKHLITATGQRVTLRCSPRSGDLSVYWYQQSLDQGLQFLIQYYNGEERAKGNILERFSAQQFPDLHSELNLSSLELGDSALYFCASSPAGAVGYTFGSGTRLTVV.

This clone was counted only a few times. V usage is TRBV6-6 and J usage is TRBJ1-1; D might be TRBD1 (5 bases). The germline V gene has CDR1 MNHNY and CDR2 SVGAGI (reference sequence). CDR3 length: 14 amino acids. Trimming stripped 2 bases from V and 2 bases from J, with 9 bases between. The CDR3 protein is CASSYIQGNTEAFF. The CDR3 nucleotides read TGTGCCAGCAGTTACATTCAGGGTAACACTGAAGCTTTCTTT.

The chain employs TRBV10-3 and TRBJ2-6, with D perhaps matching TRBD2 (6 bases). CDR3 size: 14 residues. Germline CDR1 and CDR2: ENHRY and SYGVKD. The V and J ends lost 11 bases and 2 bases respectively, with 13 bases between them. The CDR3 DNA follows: TGTGCCTCGGGGGATATCCCTGGGGCCAACGTCCTGACTTTC. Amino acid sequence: CASGDIPGANVLTF.

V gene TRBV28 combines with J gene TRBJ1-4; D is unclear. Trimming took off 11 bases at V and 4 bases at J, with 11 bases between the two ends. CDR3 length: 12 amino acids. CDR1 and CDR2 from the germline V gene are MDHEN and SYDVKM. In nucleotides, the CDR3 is TGTGCCTCCGGGATGGTTAATGAAAAACTGTTTTTT. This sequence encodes CASGMVNEKLFF.

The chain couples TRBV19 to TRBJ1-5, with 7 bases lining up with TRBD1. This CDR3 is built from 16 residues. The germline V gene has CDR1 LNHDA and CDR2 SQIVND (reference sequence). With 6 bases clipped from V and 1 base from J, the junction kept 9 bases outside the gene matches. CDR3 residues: CASSGTVGGSNQPQHF. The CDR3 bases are TGTGCCAGTAGCGGGACAGTAGGAGGGAGCAATCAGCCCCAGCATTTT.

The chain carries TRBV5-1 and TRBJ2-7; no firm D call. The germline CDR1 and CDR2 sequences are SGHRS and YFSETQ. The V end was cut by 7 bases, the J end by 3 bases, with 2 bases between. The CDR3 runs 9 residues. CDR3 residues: CASHYEQYV. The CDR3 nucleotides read TGCGCCAGCCACTACGAGCAGTACGTC.

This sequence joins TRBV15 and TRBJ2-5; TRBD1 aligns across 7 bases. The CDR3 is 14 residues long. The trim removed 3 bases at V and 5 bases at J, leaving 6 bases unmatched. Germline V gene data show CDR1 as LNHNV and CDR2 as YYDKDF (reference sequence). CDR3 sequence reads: CATSSYGQVETQYF. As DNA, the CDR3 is TGTGCCACCAGCAGTTACGGACAGGTGGAGACCCAGTACTTC.

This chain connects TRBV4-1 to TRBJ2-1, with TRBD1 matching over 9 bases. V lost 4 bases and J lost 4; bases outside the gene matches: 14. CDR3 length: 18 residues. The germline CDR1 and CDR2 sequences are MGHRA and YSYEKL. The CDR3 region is CASSPWLPGQGGYNEQFF. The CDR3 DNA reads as TGCGCCAGCAGCCCGTGGTTACCGGGACAGGGAGGTTACAATGAGCAGTTCTTC.

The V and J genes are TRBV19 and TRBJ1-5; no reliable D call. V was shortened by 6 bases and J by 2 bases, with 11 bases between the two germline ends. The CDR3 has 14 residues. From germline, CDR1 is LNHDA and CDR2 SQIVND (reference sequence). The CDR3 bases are TGTGCCAGTAGGTCGCAGATCCGCAATCAGCCCCAGCATTTT. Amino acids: CASRSQIRNQPQHF.

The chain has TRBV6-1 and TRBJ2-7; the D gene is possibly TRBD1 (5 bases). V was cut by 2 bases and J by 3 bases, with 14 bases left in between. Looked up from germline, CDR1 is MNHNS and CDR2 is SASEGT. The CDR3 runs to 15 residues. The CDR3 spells CASSERGRAHYEQYV. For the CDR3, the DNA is TGTGCCAGCAGTGAAAGGGGCAGGGCCCACTACGAGCAGTACGTC.

CDR3 loop: CASSDPGLAGSEQFF. The DNA of the CDR3 is TGTGCCAGCAGCGATCCGGGACTAGCGGGCAGTGAGCAGTTCTTC. The V and J genes are TRBV9 and TRBJ2-1, with 12 bases matching TRBD2. V lost 3 bases to trimming and J lost 9 bases; unmatched junction nucleotides: 7. Germline lookup yields CDR1 SGDLS and CDR2 YYNGEE. The CDR3 spans 15 residues. Full variable domain (remainder filled in from reference TRBV9 and TRBJ2-1): DSGVTQTPKHLITATGQRVTLRCSPRSGDLSVYWYQQSLDQGLQFLIQYYNGEERAKGNILERFSAQQFPDLHSELNLSSLELGDSALYFCASSDPGLAGSEQFFGPGTRLTVL.

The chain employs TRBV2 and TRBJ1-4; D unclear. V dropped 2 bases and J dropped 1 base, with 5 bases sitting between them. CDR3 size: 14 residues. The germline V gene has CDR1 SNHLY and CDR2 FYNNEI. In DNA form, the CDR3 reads TGTGCCAGCAGTGAATTCGGAACTAATGAAAAACTGTTTTTT. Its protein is CASSEFGTNEKLFF.

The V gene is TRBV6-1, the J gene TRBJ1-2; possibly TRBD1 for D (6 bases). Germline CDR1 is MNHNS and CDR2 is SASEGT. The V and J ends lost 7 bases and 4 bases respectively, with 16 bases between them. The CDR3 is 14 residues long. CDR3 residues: CASIRTADFYGYTF. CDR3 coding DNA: TGTGCCAGCATAAGGACAGCGGACTTCTATGGCTACACCTTC.

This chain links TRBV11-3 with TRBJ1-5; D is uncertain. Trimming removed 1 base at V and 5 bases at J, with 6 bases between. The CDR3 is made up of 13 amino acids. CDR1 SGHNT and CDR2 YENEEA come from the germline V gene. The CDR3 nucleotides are TGTGCCAGCAGCTTAGGATCAGATCAGCCCCAGCATTTT. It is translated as CASSLGSDQPQHF.

DNA of the CDR3: TGTGCCAGCAGCTGGGAGGGGACTAACTATGGCTACACCTTC. Encoded protein: CASSWEGTNYGYTF. The chain couples TRBV7-2 to TRBJ1-2; tentatively, D is TRBD1 (5 bases). The germline gives CDR1 SGHTA, CDR2 FQGNSA. Trimming removed 4 bases at V and 0 bases at J, with 9 bases between. The CDR3 totals 14 residues.

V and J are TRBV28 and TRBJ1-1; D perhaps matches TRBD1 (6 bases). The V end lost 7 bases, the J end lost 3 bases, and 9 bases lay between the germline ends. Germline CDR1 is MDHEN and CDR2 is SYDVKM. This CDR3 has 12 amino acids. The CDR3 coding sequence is TGTGCCAGCACCGGACAGCACACTGAAGCTTTCTTT. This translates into CASTGQHTEAFF.

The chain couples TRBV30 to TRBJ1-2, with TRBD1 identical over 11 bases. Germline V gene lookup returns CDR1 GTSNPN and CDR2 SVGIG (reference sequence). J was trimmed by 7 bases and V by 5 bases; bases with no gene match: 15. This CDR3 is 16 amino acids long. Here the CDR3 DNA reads TGTGCCTGGTGGACAGGGGGCGCTTCGGAAGTTAGTGGCTACACCTTC. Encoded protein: CAWWTGGASEVSGYTF.

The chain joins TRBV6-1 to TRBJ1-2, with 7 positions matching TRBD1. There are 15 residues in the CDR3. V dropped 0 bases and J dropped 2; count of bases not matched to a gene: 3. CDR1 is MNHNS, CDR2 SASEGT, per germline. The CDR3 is CASSEAGQENYGYTF. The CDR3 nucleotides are TGTGCCAGCAGTGAAGCAGGACAGGAGAACTATGGCTACACCTTC.

The CDR3 here is CASSHRGGTEAFF. CDR3 bases: TGTGCCAGCAGCCACAGGGGAGGCACTGAAGCTTTCTTT. This sequence joins TRBV6-1 and TRBJ1-1; 7 nucleotides agree with TRBD1. This CDR3 is 13 amino acids long. Germline-derived CDR1 and CDR2 are MNHNS and SASEGT. Trimming removed 6 bases from V and 4 bases from J; junction bases left unmatched: 5.

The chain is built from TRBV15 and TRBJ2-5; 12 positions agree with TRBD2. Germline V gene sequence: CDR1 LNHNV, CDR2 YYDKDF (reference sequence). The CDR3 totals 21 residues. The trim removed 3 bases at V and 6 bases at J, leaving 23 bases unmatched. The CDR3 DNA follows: TGTGCCACCAGCAGTGGGGAGACAGGGCGAGGGCTAGCGGGAGGGTGGAAGACCCAGTACTTC. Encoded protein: CATSSGETGRGLAGGWKTQYF.

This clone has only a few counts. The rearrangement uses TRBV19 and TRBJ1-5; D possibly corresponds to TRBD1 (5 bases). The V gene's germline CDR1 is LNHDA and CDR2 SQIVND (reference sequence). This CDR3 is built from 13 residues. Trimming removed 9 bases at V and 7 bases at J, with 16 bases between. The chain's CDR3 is CASQNNRRQPQHF. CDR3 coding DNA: TGTGCCAGCCAAAACAACAGGCGGCAGCCCCAGCATTTT.

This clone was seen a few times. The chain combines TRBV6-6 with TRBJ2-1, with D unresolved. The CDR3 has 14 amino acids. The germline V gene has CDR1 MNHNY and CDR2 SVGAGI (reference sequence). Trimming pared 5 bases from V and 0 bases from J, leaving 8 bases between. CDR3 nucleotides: TGTGCCAGCAGTCCGATGAGCTCCTACAATGAGCAGTTCTTC. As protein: CASSPMSSYNEQFF.